This T cell receptor (beta chain) emerged from a study of cytomegalovirus exposure and HLA in healthy donors. This PCR relied on a set of 60 Vbeta primers and 13 Jbeta primers. Profiling relied on immunoSEQ multiplex PCR, and the TCRdb table lists in-frame clones only, not all of them. Here the sample spans about 300,000 clones, roughly 85% being singletons. This clone was counted a single time. The CDR3 runs to 14 residues. The V segment lost 3 bases and the J segment 2 bases; nucleotides outside the gene matches: 2. Germline-derived CDR1 and CDR2 are LNHDA and SQIVND (reference sequence). The sample consisted of PBMCs. The sequence came from a man aged 35 to 55 in good health and CMV-seropositive. This chain joins TRBV19 and TRBJ2-3; 7 bases are shared with TRBD1. The CDR3 protein is CASSIGTDTDTQYF. Written as DNA, the CDR3 is TGTGCCAGTAGTATCGGGACAGACACAGATACGCAGTATTTT.